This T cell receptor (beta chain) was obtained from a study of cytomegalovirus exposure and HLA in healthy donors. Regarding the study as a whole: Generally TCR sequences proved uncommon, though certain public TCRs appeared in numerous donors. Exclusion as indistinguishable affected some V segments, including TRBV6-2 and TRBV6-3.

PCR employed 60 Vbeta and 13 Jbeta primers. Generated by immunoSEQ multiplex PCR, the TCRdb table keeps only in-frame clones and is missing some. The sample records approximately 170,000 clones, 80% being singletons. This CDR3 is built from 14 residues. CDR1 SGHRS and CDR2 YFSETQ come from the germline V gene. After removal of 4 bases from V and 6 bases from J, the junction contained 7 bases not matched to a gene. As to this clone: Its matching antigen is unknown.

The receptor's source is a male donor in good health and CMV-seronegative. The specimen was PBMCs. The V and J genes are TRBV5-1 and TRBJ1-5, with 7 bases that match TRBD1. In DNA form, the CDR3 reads TGCGCCAGCAGCCCAGGGGGTTGGGGTCAGCCCCAGCATTTT. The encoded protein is CASSPGGWGQPQHF.